This is a list of T cell receptor beta chains from one sample in a study of shared clonotypes between healthy human individuals. TCRdb's copy holds only in-frame clones and misses some; the assay was immunoSEQ multiplex PCR. The repertoire holds about 700,000 clones, with roughly 70% as singletons. Sequencing used memory CD4+ T cells sorted from blood. The origin of the receptors is a woman younger than 45 in good health. The CDR3 runs from the conserved cysteine through the conserved F or W. D genes are given only for firm matches. Expanded clones are given a class, and other clones once, few, many or no size at all.

D gene | clone size | J gene | V gene | CDR3 DNA | CDR3 protein
. | . | TRBJ2-1 | TRBV19 | TGTGCCAGTAGTATGGGGATCCACAATGAGCAGTTCTTC | CASSMGIHNEQFF
TRBD2 | . | TRBJ2-1 | TRBV28 | TGTGCCAGCACCTTCGGGACTAGCGGGATCAATGAGCAGTTCTTC | CASTFGTSGINEQFF
. | once | TRBJ2-2 | TRBV7-3 | TGTGCCAGCAGCTTAAGCAGCACCGGGGAGCTGTTTTTT | CASSLSSTGELFF
. | few | TRBJ2-3 | TRBV19 | TGTGCCAGTAGTATGCGAAGCCTCGGGAATACGCAGTATTTT | CASSMRSLGNTQYF
TRBD1 | . | TRBJ2-5 | TRBV11-2 | TGTGCCAGCAGCCAAGGGACAGAATTAAATAAAGAGACCCAGTACTTC | CASSQGTELNKETQYF
. | . | TRBJ2-4 | TRBV27 | TGTGCCAGCAGACCATCGGGGGCCAAAAACATTCAGTACTTC | CASRPSGAKNIQYF
. | . | TRBJ1-1 | TRBV27 | TGTGCCAGCAGTTTAGGGGGGCCTGCTTTCTTT | CASSLGGPAFF
. | . | TRBJ2-7 | TRBV5-4 | TGTGCCAGCAGCAATAAACTGGGCGAGCAGTACTTC | CASSNKLGEQYF
. | . | TRBJ2-6 | TRBV6-5 | TGTGCCAGCAGTTACTCTTCAAGCTCTGGGGCCAACGTCCTGACTTTC | CASSYSSSSGANVLTF
. | once | TRBJ2-6 | TRBV5-4 | TGTGCCAGCAGCCTGAACGGAATCTCTGGGGCCAACGTCCTGACTTTC | CASSLNGISGANVLTF
. | many | TRBJ1-5 | TRBV25-1 | TGTGCCAGCAGTGGTTCAGGGCCCAATCAGCCCCAGCATTTT | CASSGSGPNQPQHF
. | few | TRBJ2-5 | TRBV5-1 | TGCGCCAGCAGCCCGACAGGACAAAAAGAGACCCAGTACTTC | CASSPTGQKETQYF
TRBD1 | . | TRBJ1-4 | TRBV7-9 | TGTGCCAGCAGCCCCCTTGGGACAGGCACTAATGAAAAACTGTTTTTT | CASSPLGTGTNEKLFF
. | . | TRBJ2-6 | TRBV28 | TGTGCCAGCAGTCGGACAGGGAGGGCTGGGGCCAACGTCCTGACTTTC | CASSRTGRAGANVLTF
. | . | TRBJ1-4 | TRBV2 | TGTGCCAGCAGTATCACAGGGTTGGCTAATGAAAAACTGTTTTTT | CASSITGLANEKLFF
TRBD1 | . | TRBJ2-2 | TRBV5-1 | TGCGCCAGCAGCTTACAGGGGGAGGAGCTGTTTTTT | CASSLQGEELFF
TRBD2 | . | TRBJ2-1 | TRBV7-6 | TGTGCCAGCAGCTTAGCGGGAGGGGTCAATGAGCAGTTCTTC | CASSLAGGVNEQFF
TRBD1 | many | TRBJ2-7 | TRBV25-1 | TGTGCCACTAATCCCGGACAGGGGCAAACCTACGAGCAGTACTTC | CATNPGQGQTYEQYF
. | once | TRBJ2-7 | TRBV20-1 | TGCAGTGCTACCCAGACCTACGAGCAGTACTTC | CSATQTYEQYF
. | . | TRBJ2-4 | TRBV7-8 | TGTGCCAGCAGTGGCTTGGGGGAGAGAACCAAAAACATTCAGTACTTC | CASSGLGERTKNIQYF
. | many | TRBJ2-1 | TRBV7-8 | TGTGCCAGCACCGGGACCCGGCGGGAAGTAGAGCAGTTCTTC | CASTGTRREVEQFF
. | once | TRBJ2-2 | TRBV30 | TGTGCCTGGAGTGGCACCGGGGAGCTGTTTTTT | CAWSGTGELFF
. | . | TRBJ2-1 | TRBV2 | TGTGCCAGCAGCGGGGGTTATGAGCAGTTCTTC | CASSGGYEQFF
TRBD1 | once | TRBJ1-4 | TRBV7-9 | TGTGCCAGCAGCGTAGAGTACGGGACAGGGACGAAAAAACTGTTTTTT | CASSVEYGTGTKKLFF
. | . | TRBJ1-6 | TRBV5-6 | TGTGCCAGCAGCCGTAGTCCTGGGGATTCACCCCTCCACTTT | CASSRSPGDSPLHF
. | few | TRBJ1-1 | TRBV10-3 | TGTGCCATCAGTGAAGTGGCGGGGGAAGCTGAAGCTTTCTTT | CAISEVAGEAEAFF
. | . | TRBJ2-7 | TRBV27 | TGTGCCAGCAGTTTATCTGGCAAAAGGAGGGAGCAGTACTTC | CASSLSGKRREQYF
. | . | TRBJ2-5 | TRBV28 | TGTGCCAGCAGTTTTGCCCTCGGCAGGGAAATAGAGACCCAGTACTTC | CASSFALGREIETQYF
. | . | TRBJ2-5 | TRBV27 | TGTGCCAGCAGCTCCGGGTCGAGGAAGACCCAGTACTTC | CASSSGSRKTQYF
TRBD2 | . | TRBJ2-7 | TRBV13 | TGTGCCAGCAGCTTTGGGGGACTAGCGGGAGGGAGGGCCTACGAGCAGTACTTC | CASSFGGLAGGRAYEQYF
TRBD1 | . | TRBJ1-2 | TRBV10-2 | TGCGCCAGCAGTGCCTGGGACAGGGACTATGGCTACACCTTC | CASSAWDRDYGYTF
. | . | TRBJ2-7 | TRBV2 | TGTGCCAGCAGTGTTAACACTCTCTACGAGCAGTACTTC | CASSVNTLYEQYF
. | . | TRBJ2-5 | TRBV5-1 | TGCGCCAGTGGACTCCAAATGGGAGAGACCCAGTACTTC | CASGLQMGETQYF
TRBD2 | . | TRBJ2-5 | TRBV27 | TGTGCCAGCAGTACCCTAGCGGCCCAAGAGACCCAGTACTTC | CASSTLAAQETQYF
TRBD1 | . | TRBJ2-1 | TRBV29-1 | TGCAGCGTTAGCTCAGGGGGCTATATTAGTGAGCAGTTCTTC | CSVSSGGYISEQFF
TRBD2 | . | TRBJ2-7 | TRBV18 | TGTGCCAGCTCACCGGGACTAGCGTATGAGCAGTACTTC | CASSPGLAYEQYF
. | few | TRBJ1-1 | TRBV11-2 | TGTGCCAGCAGAGTCCTGGCGGGCTCAATAAAGTCTGAAGCTTTCTTT | CASRVLAGSIKSEAFF
TRBD1 | . | TRBJ1-2 | TRBV11-3 | TGTGCCAGCAGCGTACGGGACAGCAACTATGGCTACACCTTC | CASSVRDSNYGYTF
. | . | TRBJ2-7 | TRBV19 | TGTGCCAGTAGTAACAAACAGGGAATAGGCGAGCAGTACTTC | CASSNKQGIGEQYF
TRBD2 | few | TRBJ2-1 | TRBV9 | TGTGCCAGCAGCGTAGCCGGGACTAGTCTCTACAATGAGCAGTTCTTC | CASSVAGTSLYNEQFF
. | once | TRBJ2-5 | TRBV28 | TGTGCCGTCCAAACGCTGGAGGTCGACCAAGAGACCCAGTACTTC | CAVQTLEVDQETQYF
TRBD2 | many | TRBJ2-3 | TRBV5-6 | TGTGCCAGCAGCAACAGCGCGGGAGACGATACGCAGTATTTT | CASSNSAGDDTQYF
. | . | TRBJ1-1 | TRBV6-1 | TGTGCCAGCAGCCCCAGGGGAAACACTGAAGCTTTCTTT | CASSPRGNTEAFF
. | . | TRBJ2-2 | TRBV7-9 | TGTGCCAGCAAGGCAGGGCCTAACACCGGGGAGCTGTTTTTT | CASKAGPNTGELFF